This TCR beta chain was sequenced during a study of T cell responses to AZD1222 COVID-19 vaccine. Overall study: Pooled samples include second doses given at about 4 or 12 weeks.

Germline V lookup: CDR1 DFQATT, CDR2 SNEGSKA (reference sequence). V lost 8 bases and J lost 5, with 6 bases in between. This CDR3 is built from 9 residues. Of note for this clone: Its antigen remains unidentified.

The method was immunoSEQ multiplex PCR; TCRdb's version includes in-frame clones alone and lacks a portion of them. Altogether more than 250,000 clones are present, 93% being singletons, with the ten largest covering around 0.57%. Study outcomes and limitations: Most donors were white British and more were female, and clonal diversity was possibly underestimated. Variant regions that are unmutated are reportedly the target of nearly half of spike-specific TCRs.

Material: peripheral blood, obtained on day 0 of AZD1222 vaccination. V and J are TRBV20-1 and TRBJ1-1; no clear D. This TCR came from an adult in good health. DNA of the CDR3: TGCAGTCCGAAAACTGAAGCTTTCTTT. It codes for CSPKTEAFF.